This entry is about one T cell receptor (beta chain). The entry originates in a study of blood T cells in healthy people across ages. A second PCR, run for about 6 to 11 cycles, used a sample-barcoded 5' primer plus a J-beta primer mix. Sequencing yielded, for each sample, at least 2.5 million paired-end reads carrying CDR3. MiXCR was run by TCRdb on the 5' RACE reads, yielding one entry per CDR3 protein. Here the sample spans 1.8 million or so distinct CDR3 sequences, approximately 39% being singletons. Trimming left V 1 base short and J 7 bases short, with 20 bases between. Germline CDR1 MDHEN, CDR2 SYDVKM. CDR3 length: 16 residues.

V and J are TRBV28 and TRBJ2-7; D perhaps matches TRBD1 (5 bases). The material sequenced was blood. The source of this sequence is a human donor in good health. Here the CDR3 reads CASSLFGRRAMREQYF. The CDR3 DNA is TGTGCCAGCAGTTTATTTGGTCGCAGGGCCATGAGGGAGCAGTACTTC.